A selection of T cell receptor beta chains follows, all from one sample in a study of cytomegalovirus exposure and HLA in healthy donors. The table came from immunoSEQ multiplex PCR; TCRdb's copy has only in-frame clones and leaves some out. The table lists 200,000 or so clones, almost 80% of them singletons. The material sequenced was PBMCs. The receptor set was obtained from a man aged 18 to 30 in good health and CMV-seronegative. Each CDR3 is given with its conserved first and last residue. Each record gives: clone size, D gene, J gene, V gene, CDR3 DNA, CDR3 protein. A D gene is named only where the DNA matches it firmly. For some rows the clone size is stated as once, few or many, or as a class when expanded; others skip it.

-,-,TRBJ2-3,TRBV28,TGTGCCAGCAGTTTGAGTACGCAGTATTTT,CASSLSTQYF
-,TRBD2,TRBJ2-7,TRBV7-9,TGTGCCAGCAGCCCCTCGGGGCGGGAGGGCCTGCGTGAGCAGTACTTC,CASSPSGREGLREQYF
-,TRBD2,TRBJ2-1,TRBV5-4,TGTGCCAGCAGCTCTGAAACCGGGACTAGCGGGAGCAATGAGCAGTTCTTC,CASSSETGTSGSNEQFF
-,TRBD2,TRBJ2-7,TRBV4-3,TGCGCCAGCAGCCAAGGACTAGCGGGGGACTCCTACGAGCAGTACTTC,CASSQGLAGDSYEQYF
once,TRBD1,TRBJ2-6,TRBV19,TGTGCCAGCACCGGGACAGGGTTCTCTGGGGCCAACGTCCTGACTTTC,CASTGTGFSGANVLTF
-,TRBD2,TRBJ2-1,TRBV11-3,TGTGCCAGCACTGCTAGCGGGAGCAATGAGCAGTTCTTC,CASTASGSNEQFF
-,-,TRBJ2-1,TRBV29-1,TGCAGCGTTGATAGGAGGGGGCGGGACCCTCGCAATGAGCAGTTCTTC,CSVDRRGRDPRNEQFF
-,-,TRBJ2-5,TRBV6-5,TGTGCCAGCAGTTCCCCAGGGTTAGAGACCCAGTACTTC,CASSSPGLETQYF
-,TRBD2,TRBJ2-3,TRBV29-1,TGCAGCGTTGAAGAAGGTCGGCGGGGGGGATGGGATACGCAGTATTTT,CSVEEGRRGGWDTQYF
once,TRBD2,TRBJ2-2,TRBV5-4,TGTGCCAGCAGCTTGGAACTAGCGGACAACACCGGGGAGCTGTTTTTT,CASSLELADNTGELFF
once,-,TRBJ1-3,TRBV9,TGTGCCAGCAGCGTAGCATTGGGAAACACCATATATTTT,CASSVALGNTIYF
-,TRBD1,TRBJ2-6,TRBV7-9,TGTGCCAGCAGCCCCAGGGGGCCAGGGGCCAACGTCCTGACTTTC,CASSPRGPGANVLTF
-,TRBD1,TRBJ1-2,TRBV5-1,TGCGCCAGCAGCTTGGGGGGACAGACAGACTATGGCTACACCTTC,CASSLGGQTDYGYTF
-,-,TRBJ2-7,TRBV2,TGTGCCAGCACCTCCGGACAACCTTACGAGCAGTACTTC,CASTSGQPYEQYF
-,TRBD2,TRBJ2-1,TRBV18,TGTGCCAGCTCACCAACGGCGGGAGGGTTGCTTAATAGTGAGCAGTTCTTC,CASSPTAGGLLNSEQFF
-,-,TRBJ2-5,TRBV11-2,TGTGCCAGCAGCCCCACTCCGGGACTTGGGACCCAGTACTTC,CASSPTPGLGTQYF
-,-,TRBJ2-2,TRBV6-5,TGTGCCAGCAGCCGGAGGGGGCCCGGGGAGCTGTTTTTT,CASSRRGPGELFF
-,TRBD1,TRBJ1-4,TRBV6-4,TGTGCCAGCAGGGCCGGAGGGGGCCAAGAAAAACTGTTTTTT,CASRAGGGQEKLFF
-,TRBD1,TRBJ1-2,TRBV15,TGTGCCACCGTAGATGGACAGGGTGACTATGGCTACACCTTC,CATVDGQGDYGYTF
few,TRBD1,TRBJ2-7,TRBV6-1,TGTGCCGGCAGCCCTCGACAGGGTGACATCCACGAGCAGTACTTC,CAGSPRQGDIHEQYF
-,-,TRBJ2-7,TRBV9,TGTGCCAGCAGCGTAGGTGCAGGGTTCAACTACGAGCAGTACTTC,CASSVGAGFNYEQYF
-,TRBD1,TRBJ1-1,TRBV14,TGTGCCAGCAGCCAAGGACAGGGATGGTTTGCTTTCTTT,CASSQGQGWFAFF
-,TRBD1,TRBJ2-1,TRBV5-1,TGCGCCAGCAGCTCAGGCGGACAGGGGGATGAGCAGTTCTTC,CASSSGGQGDEQFF
-,-,TRBJ1-5,TRBV27,TGTGCCAGCAGTTTAAAAGCTGGTGGAGGGGTTGTAAATCAGCCCCAGCATTTT,CASSLKAGGGVVNQPQHF
once,TRBD2,TRBJ2-7,TRBV28,TGTGCCAGCAGTTTATTGACTAGCGGGAGCGACTCCTACGAGCAGTACTTC,CASSLLTSGSDSYEQYF
few,-,TRBJ2-5,TRBV7-7,TGTGCTAGCAGCTTAGCGTCAGGGTCGGCAGAGACCCAGTACTTC,CASSLASGSAETQYF
-,TRBD1,TRBJ1-1,TRBV7-8,TGTGCCAGCAGCATAGGGACAGAACGCTTCACTGAAGCTTTCTTT,CASSIGTERFTEAFF
few,TRBD1,TRBJ2-4,TRBV4-3,TGCGCCAGCAGCCAAGATGTCCCAAGGACAGGGGAAAACATTCAGTACTTC,CASSQDVPRTGENIQYF
few,-,TRBJ2-1,TRBV7-9,TGTGCCAGCAGCTTAGAAGAACGGTATGAGCAGTTCTTC,CASSLEERYEQFF
-,TRBD2,TRBJ2-1,TRBV28,TGTGCCAGCAGCGGGACTAGCGGGAGAGATGAGCAGTTCTTC,CASSGTSGRDEQFF
-,-,TRBJ1-5,TRBV6-5,TGTGCCAGCAGTTTACAGGGAAATCAGCCCCAGCATTTT,CASSLQGNQPQHF
-,TRBD1,TRBJ1-2,TRBV15,TGTGCCACCAGCAGAGGCAGGGACAGTAACTATGGCTACACCTTC,CATSRGRDSNYGYTF
few,TRBD2,TRBJ2-3,TRBV9,TGTGCCAGCAGCGCCCGGGACTACGGCAGTTACACAGATACGCAGTATTTT,CASSARDYGSYTDTQYF